The rows below give T cell receptor beta chains drawn from one sample of a study of blood T cell repertoires in COVID-19. Repertoires were generated with immunoSEQ multiplex PCR, while TCRdb's copy carries only in-frame clones and drops some. The sample includes about 74,000 clones, roughly 88% of them seen just once. Input material: peripheral blood. The receptors were gathered from a woman over 75 with active or convalescent COVID-19. The CDR3 runs from the conserved cysteine through the conserved F or W. A row's size may be missing; if present it is once, few, many or a size class.

V gene | clone size | CDR3 protein
TRBV18 | . | CASSSSGQETQYF
TRBV11-3 | few | CASSLRGTYGYTF
TRBV5-6 | . | CASSGSSGRATDTQYF
TRBV18 | . | CASSPGGSSYEQYF
TRBV29-1 | once | CSVELGPNYGYTF
TRBV3-1/TRBV3-2 | . | CASSQLGDTEAFF
TRBV7-6 | . | CASSPRPGLATDTQYF
TRBV7-3 | . | CASSQLGETEAFF
TRBV6-4 | . | CATRGLAGADTQYF
TRBV5-8 | few | CASSGAGNQPQHF
TRBV5-6 | . | CASSLTGTEGTDTQYF
TRBV25-1 | once | CASSESGQGWYNEQFF
TRBV9 | . | CASSVNYPEETQYF
TRBV19 | . | CASKGGHIQYF
TRBV19 | . | CASSIVITGELFF
TRBV5-1 | . | CASSLDPKGFGYTF
TRBV27 | . | CASRDSSGNTIYF
TRBV7-2 | . | CASRLLGDPTNEKLFF
TRBV5-1 | once | CASSFTPDRKYNEQFF
TRBV7-2 | . | CASSRTGGLNNEQFF
TRBV29-1 | . | CSGVRAGSGNTIYF
TRBV5-1 | . | CASSVTASGNTIYF
TRBV9 | once | CASSVNRGDTEAFF
TRBV7-2 | . | CASSSVWVGNYGYTF
TRBV25-1 | . | CASSPGAGMNTEAFF